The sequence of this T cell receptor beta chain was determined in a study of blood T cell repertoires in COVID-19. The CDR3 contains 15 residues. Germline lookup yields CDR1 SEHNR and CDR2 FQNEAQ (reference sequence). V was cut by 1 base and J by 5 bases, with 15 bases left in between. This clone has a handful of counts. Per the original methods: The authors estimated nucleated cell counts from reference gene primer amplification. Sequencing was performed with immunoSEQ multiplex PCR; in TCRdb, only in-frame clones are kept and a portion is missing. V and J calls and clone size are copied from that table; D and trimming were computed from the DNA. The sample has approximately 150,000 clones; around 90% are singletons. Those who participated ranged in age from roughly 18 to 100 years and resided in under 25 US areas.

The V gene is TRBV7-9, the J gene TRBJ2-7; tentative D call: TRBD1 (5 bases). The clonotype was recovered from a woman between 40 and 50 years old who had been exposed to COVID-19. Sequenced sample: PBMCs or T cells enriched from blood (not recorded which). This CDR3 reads CASSLVRGFDDEQYF. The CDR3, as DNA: TGTGCCAGCAGCTTAGTTAGGGGATTCGACGACGAGCAGTACTTC. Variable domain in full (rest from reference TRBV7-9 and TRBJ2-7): DTGVSQNPRHKITKRGQNVTFRCDPISEHNRLYWYRQTLGQGPEFLTYFQNEAQLEKSRLLSDRFSAERPKGSFSTLEIQRTEQGDSAMYLCASSLVRGFDDEQYFGPGTRLTVT.